These 17 T cell receptor beta chains originate from one sample sequenced in a study of cytomegalovirus exposure and HLA in healthy donors. PCR employed 60 Vbeta and 13 Jbeta primers. Repertoires were generated with immunoSEQ multiplex PCR, while TCRdb's copy carries only in-frame clones and drops some. Of over 100,000 clones listed, 70% to 75% are singletons. The source material was PBMCs. These receptors all stem from a woman aged 40 to 50 in good health and CMV-seropositive.

The chain joins TRBV18 to TRBJ2-3, with D perhaps matching TRBD1 (6 bases). CDR3 length: 14 residues. V gave up 3 bases and J gave up 6 bases, with 13 bases separating them. Germline loops: CDR1 KGHSH, CDR2 LQKENI. In DNA form, the CDR3 reads TGTGCCAGCTCACCCGCGTCAGGGGCCGATACGCAGTATTTT. It codes for CASSPASGADTQYF.

The CDR3 spells CASSYGQSSNQPQHF. CDR3 bases: TGTGCCAGCAGCTACGGACAAAGTAGCAATCAGCCCCAGCATTTT. The chain joins TRBV7-2 to TRBJ1-5; D perhaps matches TRBD1 (5 bases). The CDR3 consists of 15 residues. CDR1 is SGHTA, CDR2 FQGNSA, per germline. The germline V and J ends were trimmed by 4 bases and 0 bases, with 10 bases remaining between them. The whole variable domain, filled in from reference TRBV7-2 and TRBJ1-5, reads GAGVSQSPSNKVTEKGKDVELRCDPISGHTALYWYRQSLGQGLEFLIYFQGNSAPDKSGLPSDRFSAERTGGSVSTLTIQRTQQEDSAVYLCASSYGQSSNQPQHFGDGTRLSIL.

J is TRBJ1-2 and V is TRBV6-5; 7 bases line up with TRBD1. Unmatched junction bases numbered 2, after V lost 5 bases and J lost 5 bases. CDR3 length: 12 amino acids. Germline V gene sequence: CDR1 MNHEY, CDR2 SVGAGI. The DNA for the CDR3 is TGTGCCAGCAGTCGACAGGGATATGGCTACACCTTC. Amino acid sequence: CASSRQGYGYTF.

Note on this clone: With a far larger clone one base away, a read error is the likely cause. Different DNA sequences within this sample yield the same CDR3. V usage is TRBV4-1 and J usage is TRBJ2-1; 12 bases fit TRBD2. V was pared by 4 bases and J by 4 bases, with 5 bases of the junction left unmatched. The CDR3 has 16 residues. Germline CDR1 reads MGHRA; CDR2 reads YSYEKL. CDR3 sequence reads: CASSPSTSGGYNEQFF. The CDR3 DNA follows: TGCGCCAGCAGCCCTTCGACTAGCGGGGGTTACAATGAGCAGTTCTTC.

This rearrangement joins TRBV4-3 to TRBJ2-5, with 7 bases aligning to TRBD2. The closer fit of TRBJ2-7 to the DNA end suggests the J call may be wrong. The CDR3 loop spans 16 amino acids. CDR1 is LGHNA and CDR2 is YSLEER in the germline V gene. The CDR3 protein is CASSQGSSGKSYEQYF. The CDR3 coding sequence is TGCGCCAGCAGCCAAGGATCAAGCGGGAAATCGTACGAGCAGTACTTC.

J is TRBJ2-1 and V is TRBV7-2; TRBD2 matches 12 bases. The CDR3 runs 15 residues. Germline CDR1 SGHTA, CDR2 FQGNSA. With V trimmed by 5 bases and J by 3 bases, 2 bases remained unmatched. The CDR3 loop reads CASSPTSGGYNEQFF. The CDR3 region has the DNA TGTGCCAGCAGCCCGACTAGCGGGGGCTACAATGAGCAGTTCTTC.

This clone turned up a few times. The chain is built from TRBV28 and TRBJ2-2, with 7 bases aligning to TRBD2. Trimming cost V 5 bases and J 3 bases; bases outside gene matches: 6. The CDR3 loop spans 15 amino acids. Germline CDR1 MDHEN, CDR2 SYDVKM. CDR3 in DNA: TGTGCCAGCAGTAGAGGACTAGAGGACACCGGGGAGCTGTTTTTT. Translation: CASSRGLEDTGELFF.

The rearrangement links TRBV5-1 to TRBJ2-3; TRBD1 agrees at 9 bases. The V segment lost 7 bases and the J segment 2 bases; nucleotides outside the gene matches: 8. Germline CDR1 is SGHRS and CDR2 is YFSETQ. The CDR3 has 15 residues. Written as DNA, the CDR3 is TGCGCCAGCCTTCTGGGACAGGGATACACAGATACGCAGTATTTT. It translates to CASLLGQGYTDTQYF.

The V call is TRBV7-2, the J call TRBJ2-2; no reliable D call. V shed 0 bases and J shed 5 bases, with 7 bases lying between them. The CDR3 has 14 residues. Looked up from germline, CDR1 is SGHTA and CDR2 is FQGNSA. The CDR3 DNA is TGTGCCAGCAGCTTAGCCTGGCAAACCGGGGAGCTGTTTTTT. Protein: CASSLAWQTGELFF.

This chain links TRBV2 with TRBJ2-7; 7 bases agree with TRBD1. CDR3 length: 12 residues. Trimming took 4 bases from V and 6 from J; bases not matched to a gene: 3. Germline V gives CDR1 SNHLY, CDR2 FYNNEI. CDR3 bases: TGTGCCAGCAGTGCGACAGGGCTCGAGCAGTACTTC. The encoded protein is CASSATGLEQYF.

The chain uses TRBV5-4 and TRBJ2-3, with 10 bases lining up with TRBD2. The CDR3 consists of 14 residues. J lost 1 base, V lost 9 bases, and 5 bases had no gene match. Germline CDR1 is SGHNT and CDR2 is YYREEE (reference sequence). The CDR3 loop is CATKRGGGTDTQYF. CDR3 coding DNA: TGTGCCACAAAGCGGGGGGGCGGCACAGATACGCAGTATTTT.

The chain has TRBV19 and TRBJ1-1; 9 nucleotides line up with TRBD1. The germline V gene encodes CDR1 LNHDA and CDR2 SQIVND (reference sequence). The V segment lost 3 bases and the J segment 6 bases; nucleotides outside the gene matches: 8. This CDR3 contains 15 residues. The CDR3 DNA follows: TGTGCCAGTAGTATCCAGGGACAGGGTCCGTCTGAAGCTTTCTTT. Protein product: CASSIQGQGPSEAFF.

This clone was seen only a few times. The chain recombines TRBV6-5 with TRBJ1-1, with no clear D. V shed 3 bases and J shed 3 bases, with 11 bases lying between them. This CDR3 spans 14 amino acids. Germline lookup yields CDR1 MNHEY and CDR2 SVGAGI. The CDR3 loop reads CASSYEFADTEAFF. For the CDR3, the DNA is TGTGCCAGCAGTTATGAGTTTGCTGACACTGAAGCTTTCTTT.

This chain uses TRBV11-3 with TRBJ2-1; possibly TRBD2 for D (5 bases). The CDR3 consists of 16 residues. Trimming took off 1 base at V and 6 bases at J, with 16 bases between the two ends. The germline V gene has CDR1 SGHNT and CDR2 YENEEA. DNA for the CDR3: TGTGCCAGCAGCTTAGGAGTTGGAGGTCGGATCAATGAGCAGTTCTTC. This encodes CASSLGVGGRINEQFF. The complete variable domain, with remaining parts taken from reference TRBV11-3 and TRBJ2-1, reads EAGVVQSPRYKIIEKKQPVAFWCNPISGHNTLYWYLQNLGQGPELLIRYENEEAVDDSQLPKDRFSAERLKGVDSTLKIQPAELGDSAVYLCASSLGVGGRINEQFFGPGTRLTVL.

The chain has TRBV18 and TRBJ2-7; 8 positions agree with TRBD1. Germline values: CDR1 KGHSH, CDR2 LQKENI. J gave up 2 bases and V 0 bases, and 6 bases lay outside the gene matches. The length of the CDR3 is 16 residues. The CDR3 loop is CASSPPSTGVTYEQYF. The DNA of the CDR3 is TGTGCCAGCTCACCACCGTCGACAGGGGTAACCTACGAGCAGTACTTC. The variable domain in full, completed from reference TRBV18 and TRBJ2-7, reads NAGVMQNPRHLVRRRGQEARLRCSPMKGHSHVYWYRQLPEEGLKFMVYLQKENIIDESGMPKERFSAEFPKEGPSILRIQQVVRGDSAAYFCASSPPSTGVTYEQYFGPGTRLTVT.

The chain is built from TRBV29-1 and TRBJ2-7, with D perhaps matching TRBD2 (6 bases). V was shortened by 4 bases and J by 2 bases, with 12 bases between the two germline ends. CDR1 SQVTM and CDR2 ANQGSEA come from the germline V gene. CDR3 length equals 13 residues. CDR3 amino acids: CSVGYGGTYEQYF. DNA of the CDR3: TGCAGCGTTGGGTACGGAGGGACCTACGAGCAGTACTTC.

V and J are TRBV5-1 and TRBJ1-1; D call uncertain. Trimming shortened V by 0 bases and J by 1 base, and 7 bases separated the two germline ends. This CDR3 spans 14 amino acids. Germline CDR1 and CDR2: SGHRS and YFSETQ. The CDR3: CASSLGLSNTEAFF. In DNA form, the CDR3 reads TGCGCCAGCAGCTTGGGTCTTTCGAACACTGAAGCTTTCTTT.